This T cell receptor (beta chain) was sequenced in a study of T-cell memory formation after mild COVID-19. Study-level points and caveats: Pre-infection memory carried some responding clones, suggesting that cross-reactive memory joined. Clones contracting day 15 to 85 were balanced CD4/CD8; later expanders leaned CD4+.

CDR1 SGHTA and CDR2 FQGNSA come from the germline V gene. V lost 5 bases to trimming and J lost 7 bases, with 18 bases between them. The CDR3 is made up of 15 amino acids. UMIs and sample barcodes were carried by the TCR alpha and TCR beta cDNA libraries that 5'RACE produced using constant-segment primers. TCRdb reprocessed the 5' RACE reads with MiXCR, giving one entry per CDR3 protein. The sample yields approximately 110,000 distinct CDR3 sequences, 22% seen once. Regarding this clonotype: Its specificity is unknown.

The chain employs TRBV7-2 and TRBJ1-5; maybe TRBD1 (6 bases). Sequenced sample: PBMCs or a T cell subset sorted from them (not recorded which). The receptor's source is a young man who had mild COVID-19 (a few samples of this study predate the infection). Cell type and time point are not known. The CDR3 DNA follows: TGTGCCAGCAGCCCAATTCGGGGGCAAGGACAGCCCCAGCATTTT. Translation: CASSPIRGQGQPQHF.